This TCR beta chain was sequenced in a study of T cells after yellow fever vaccination. The CDR3 spans 12 residues. Germline CDR1 reads DFQATT; CDR2 reads SNEGSKA (reference sequence). TCRdb re-called the 5' RACE reads with MiXCR, one entry per CDR3 protein. In the table there are a few hundred thousand distinct CDR3 sequences, 15% to 20% of which are singletons. The specimen comprised PBMCs, sampled 15 days after the yellow fever booster vaccination. This TCR was sampled from a man under 40 who received the YFV17D yellow fever vaccine. This chain joins TRBV20-1 and TRBJ1-1; tentative D call: TRBD1 (6 bases). Here the CDR3 DNA reads TGCAGGGTCGCGGCGGGGGGCGCCGAAGCTTTCTTT. It yields the protein CRVAAGGAEAFF.